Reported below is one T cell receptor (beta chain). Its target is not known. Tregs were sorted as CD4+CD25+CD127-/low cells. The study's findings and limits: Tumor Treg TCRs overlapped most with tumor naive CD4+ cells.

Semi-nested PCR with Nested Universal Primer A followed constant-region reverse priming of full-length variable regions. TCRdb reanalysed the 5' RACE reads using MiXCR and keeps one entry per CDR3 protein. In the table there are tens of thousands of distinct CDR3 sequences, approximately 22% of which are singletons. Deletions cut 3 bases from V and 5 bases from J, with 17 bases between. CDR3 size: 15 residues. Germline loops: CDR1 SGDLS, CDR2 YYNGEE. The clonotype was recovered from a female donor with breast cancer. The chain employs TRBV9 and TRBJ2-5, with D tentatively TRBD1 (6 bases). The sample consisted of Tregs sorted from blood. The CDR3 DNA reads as TGTGCCAGCAGCGCCCAGGGGTTGGGATCGGAGACCCAGTACTTC. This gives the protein CASSAQGLGSETQYF.